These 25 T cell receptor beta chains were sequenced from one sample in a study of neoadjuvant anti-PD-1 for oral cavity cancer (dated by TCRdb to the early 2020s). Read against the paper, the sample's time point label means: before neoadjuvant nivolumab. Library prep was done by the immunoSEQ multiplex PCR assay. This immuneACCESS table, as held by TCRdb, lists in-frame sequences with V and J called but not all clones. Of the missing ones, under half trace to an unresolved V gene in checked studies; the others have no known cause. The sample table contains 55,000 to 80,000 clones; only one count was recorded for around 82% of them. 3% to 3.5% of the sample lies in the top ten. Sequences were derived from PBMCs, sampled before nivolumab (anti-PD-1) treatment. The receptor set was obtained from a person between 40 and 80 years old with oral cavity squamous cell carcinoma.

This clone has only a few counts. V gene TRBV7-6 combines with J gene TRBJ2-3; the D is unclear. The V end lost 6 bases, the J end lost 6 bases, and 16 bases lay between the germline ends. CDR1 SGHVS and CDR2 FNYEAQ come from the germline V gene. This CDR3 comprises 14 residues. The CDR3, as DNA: TGTGCCAGCAGAGACCCCTGGACCGCGGATACGCAGTATTTT. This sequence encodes CASRDPWTADTQYF.

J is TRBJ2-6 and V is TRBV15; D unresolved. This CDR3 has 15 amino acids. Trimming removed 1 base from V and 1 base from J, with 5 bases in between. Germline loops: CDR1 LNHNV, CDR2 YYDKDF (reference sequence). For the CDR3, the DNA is TGTGCCACCAGCAGAGGGGGATCTGGGGCCAACGTCCTGACTTTC. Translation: CATSRGGSGANVLTF.

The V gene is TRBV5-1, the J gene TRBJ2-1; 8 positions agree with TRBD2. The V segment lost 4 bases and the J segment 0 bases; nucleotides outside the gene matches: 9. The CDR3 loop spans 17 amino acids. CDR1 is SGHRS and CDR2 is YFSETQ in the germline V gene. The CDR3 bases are TGCGCCAGCAGCGAACCACTAGCGGTTGACTCCTACAATGAGCAGTTCTTC. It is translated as CASSEPLAVDSYNEQFF.

The CDR3 is CASSLVRYGYTF. DNA of the CDR3: TGTGCCAGCAGCTTGGTGAGATATGGCTACACCTTC. The V and J genes are TRBV5-6 and TRBJ1-2; D remains ambiguous. Germline V CDR1 and CDR2: SGHDT, YYEEEE. Trimming cost V 0 bases and J 5 bases, with 5 bases left between them. This CDR3 has 12 residues.

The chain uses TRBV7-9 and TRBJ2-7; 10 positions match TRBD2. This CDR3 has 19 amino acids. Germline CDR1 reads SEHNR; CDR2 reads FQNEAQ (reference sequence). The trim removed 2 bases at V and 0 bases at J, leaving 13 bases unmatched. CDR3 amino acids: CASSLRSLAGELVSYEQYF. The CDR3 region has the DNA TGTGCCAGCAGCTTAAGATCCCTAGCGGGAGAGTTAGTCTCCTACGAGCAGTACTTC.

The CDR3 bases are TGTGCCAGCAGGGGGACAGATACGCAGTATTTT. Translation gives CASRGTDTQYF. The chain employs TRBV5-6 and TRBJ2-3, with D unclear. V lost 5 bases and J 3 bases, leaving 4 bases between the germline ends. This CDR3 has 11 residues. CDR1 is SGHDT and CDR2 is YYEEEE in the germline V gene.

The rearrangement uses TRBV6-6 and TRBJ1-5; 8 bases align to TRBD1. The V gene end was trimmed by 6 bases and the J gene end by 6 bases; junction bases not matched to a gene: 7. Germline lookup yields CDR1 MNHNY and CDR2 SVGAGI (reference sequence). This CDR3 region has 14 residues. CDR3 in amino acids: CASSWDRRGQPQHF. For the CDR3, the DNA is TGTGCCAGCAGCTGGGACAGGCGCGGTCAGCCCCAGCATTTT.

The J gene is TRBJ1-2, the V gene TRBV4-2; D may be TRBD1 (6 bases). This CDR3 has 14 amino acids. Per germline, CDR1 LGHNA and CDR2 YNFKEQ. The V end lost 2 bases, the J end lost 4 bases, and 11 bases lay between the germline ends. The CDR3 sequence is CASSQLDSIYGYTF. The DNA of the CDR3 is TGTGCCAGCAGCCAACTGGACAGTATCTATGGCTACACCTTC.

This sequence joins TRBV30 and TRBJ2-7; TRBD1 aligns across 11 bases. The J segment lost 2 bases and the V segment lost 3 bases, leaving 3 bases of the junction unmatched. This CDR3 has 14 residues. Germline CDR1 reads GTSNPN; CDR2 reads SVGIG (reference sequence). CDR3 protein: CAWRRGQGAYEQYF. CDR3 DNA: TGTGCCTGGAGAAGGGGACAGGGGGCCTACGAGCAGTACTTC.

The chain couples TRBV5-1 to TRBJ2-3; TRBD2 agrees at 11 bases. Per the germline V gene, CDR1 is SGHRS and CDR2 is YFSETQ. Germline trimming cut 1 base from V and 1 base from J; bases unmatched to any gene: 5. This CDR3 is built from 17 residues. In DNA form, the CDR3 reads TGCGCCAGCAGCTTGACTAGCGGGGGAGTGGGCACAGATACGCAGTATTTT. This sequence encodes CASSLTSGGVGTDTQYF.

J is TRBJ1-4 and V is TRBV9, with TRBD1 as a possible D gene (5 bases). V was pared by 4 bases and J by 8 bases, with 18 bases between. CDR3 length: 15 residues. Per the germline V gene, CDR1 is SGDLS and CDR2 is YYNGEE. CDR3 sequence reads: CASSSTGTLGEKLFF. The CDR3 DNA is TGTGCCAGCAGCTCCACCGGGACCTTGGGAGAAAAACTGTTTTTT.

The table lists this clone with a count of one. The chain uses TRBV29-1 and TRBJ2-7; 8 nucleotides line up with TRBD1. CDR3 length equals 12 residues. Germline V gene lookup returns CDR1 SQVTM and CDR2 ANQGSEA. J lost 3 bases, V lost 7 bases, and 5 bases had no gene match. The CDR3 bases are TGCAGCGGTCAGGGGGCGGACTACGAGCAGTACTTC. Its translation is CSGQGADYEQYF.

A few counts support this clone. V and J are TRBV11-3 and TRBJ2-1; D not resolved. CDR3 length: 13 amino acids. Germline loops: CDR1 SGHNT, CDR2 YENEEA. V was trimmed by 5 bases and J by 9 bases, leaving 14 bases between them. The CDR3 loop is CASSAIHLSEQFF. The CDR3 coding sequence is TGTGCCAGCAGCGCGATCCACCTAAGTGAGCAGTTCTTC.

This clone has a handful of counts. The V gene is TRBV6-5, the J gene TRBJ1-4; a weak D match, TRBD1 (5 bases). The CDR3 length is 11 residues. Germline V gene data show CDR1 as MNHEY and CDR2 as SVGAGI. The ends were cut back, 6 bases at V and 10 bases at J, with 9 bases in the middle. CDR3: CASRGGRKLFF. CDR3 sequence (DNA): TGTGCCAGCAGGGGGGGACGAAAACTGTTTTTT.

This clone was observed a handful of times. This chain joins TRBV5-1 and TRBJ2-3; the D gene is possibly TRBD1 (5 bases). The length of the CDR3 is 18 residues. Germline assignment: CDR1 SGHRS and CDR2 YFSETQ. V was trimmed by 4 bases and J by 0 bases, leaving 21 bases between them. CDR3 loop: CASSPILMGLSSTDTQYF. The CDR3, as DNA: TGCGCCAGCAGCCCGATCTTAATGGGGCTTTCTAGCACAGATACGCAGTATTTT. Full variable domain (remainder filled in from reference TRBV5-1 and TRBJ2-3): KAGVTQTPRYLIKTRGQQVTLSCSPISGHRSVSWYQQTPGQGLQFLFEYFSETQRNKGNFPGRFSGRQFSNSRSEMNVSTLELGDSALYLCASSPILMGLSSTDTQYFGPGTRLTVL.

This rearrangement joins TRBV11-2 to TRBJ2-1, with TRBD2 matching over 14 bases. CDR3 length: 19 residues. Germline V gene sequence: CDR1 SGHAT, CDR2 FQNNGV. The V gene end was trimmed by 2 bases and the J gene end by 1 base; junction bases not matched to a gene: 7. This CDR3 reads CASSLRLAGGPGSYNEQFF. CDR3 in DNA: TGTGCCAGCAGCTTACGACTAGCGGGGGGGCCGGGTTCCTACAATGAGCAGTTCTTC.

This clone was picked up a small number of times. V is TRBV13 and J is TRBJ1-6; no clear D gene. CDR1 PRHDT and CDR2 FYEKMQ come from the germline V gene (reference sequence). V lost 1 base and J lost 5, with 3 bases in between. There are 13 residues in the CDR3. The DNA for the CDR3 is TGTGCCAGCAGCTTAGCTAATAATTCACCCCTCCACTTT. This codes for CASSLANNSPLHF.

CDR3 DNA sequence: TGTGCCAGCAGCTTGGGTGGATTTTCCAAAAACATTCAGTACTTC. This encodes CASSLGGFSKNIQYF. The chain uses TRBV5-6 and TRBJ2-4, with D uncertain. The CDR3 runs 15 residues. Between the trimmed V and J ends, which lost 0 bases and 2 bases, there was a span of 9 bases. Germline CDR1 and CDR2: SGHDT and YYEEEE.

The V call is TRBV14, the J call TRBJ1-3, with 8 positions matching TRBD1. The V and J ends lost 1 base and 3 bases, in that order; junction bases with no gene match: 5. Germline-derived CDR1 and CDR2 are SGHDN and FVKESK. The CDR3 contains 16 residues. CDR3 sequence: CASSQGQGARGNTIYF. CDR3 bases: TGTGCCAGCAGCCAAGGCCAGGGGGCGCGTGGAAACACCATATATTTT.

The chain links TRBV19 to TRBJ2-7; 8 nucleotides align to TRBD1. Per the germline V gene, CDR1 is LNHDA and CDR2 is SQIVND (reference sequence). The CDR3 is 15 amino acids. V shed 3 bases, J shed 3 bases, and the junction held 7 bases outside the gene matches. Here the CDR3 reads CASSIYGQGNYEQYF. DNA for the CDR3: TGTGCCAGTAGTATCTACGGACAGGGTAACTACGAGCAGTACTTC.

CDR3 protein: CASSAGRDRSNSPLHF. The DNA of the CDR3 is TGTGCCAGCAGTGCCGGCCGGGACAGGTCTAATTCACCCCTCCACTTT. The V call is TRBV6-1, the J call TRBJ1-6, with 8 bases aligning to TRBD1. Unmatched junction bases numbered 8, after V lost 4 bases and J lost 6 bases. Germline-derived CDR1 and CDR2 are MNHNS and SASEGT. CDR3 size: 16 residues.

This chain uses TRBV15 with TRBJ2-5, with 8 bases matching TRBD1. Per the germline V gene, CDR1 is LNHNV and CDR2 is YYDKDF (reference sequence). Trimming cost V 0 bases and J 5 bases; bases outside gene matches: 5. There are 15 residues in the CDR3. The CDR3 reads CATSRDQGAWETQYF. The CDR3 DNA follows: TGTGCCACCAGCAGAGACCAGGGGGCTTGGGAGACCCAGTACTTC.

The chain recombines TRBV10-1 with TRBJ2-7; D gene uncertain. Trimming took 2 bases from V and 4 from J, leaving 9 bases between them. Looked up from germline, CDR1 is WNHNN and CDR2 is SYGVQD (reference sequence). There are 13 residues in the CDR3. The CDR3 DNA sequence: TGCGCCAGCAGTGAGGGGCTGGGGTACGAGCAGTACTTC. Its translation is CASSEGLGYEQYF.

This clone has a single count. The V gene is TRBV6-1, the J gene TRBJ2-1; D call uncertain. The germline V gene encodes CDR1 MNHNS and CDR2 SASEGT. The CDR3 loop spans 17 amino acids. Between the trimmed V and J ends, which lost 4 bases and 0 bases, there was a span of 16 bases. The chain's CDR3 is CASSALPGKGSYNEQFF. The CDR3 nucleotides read TGTGCCAGCAGTGCTCTACCCGGAAAGGGCTCCTACAATGAGCAGTTCTTC.

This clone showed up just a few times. The CDR3 spells CASIISSYNSPLHF. The CDR3 region has the DNA TGTGCCAGCATCATCAGCTCCTATAATTCACCCCTCCACTTT. V is TRBV6-1 and J is TRBJ1-6; D unresolved. V gave up 7 bases and J gave up 0 bases, with 7 bases separating them. Per germline, CDR1 MNHNS and CDR2 SASEGT. The CDR3 spans 14 residues.